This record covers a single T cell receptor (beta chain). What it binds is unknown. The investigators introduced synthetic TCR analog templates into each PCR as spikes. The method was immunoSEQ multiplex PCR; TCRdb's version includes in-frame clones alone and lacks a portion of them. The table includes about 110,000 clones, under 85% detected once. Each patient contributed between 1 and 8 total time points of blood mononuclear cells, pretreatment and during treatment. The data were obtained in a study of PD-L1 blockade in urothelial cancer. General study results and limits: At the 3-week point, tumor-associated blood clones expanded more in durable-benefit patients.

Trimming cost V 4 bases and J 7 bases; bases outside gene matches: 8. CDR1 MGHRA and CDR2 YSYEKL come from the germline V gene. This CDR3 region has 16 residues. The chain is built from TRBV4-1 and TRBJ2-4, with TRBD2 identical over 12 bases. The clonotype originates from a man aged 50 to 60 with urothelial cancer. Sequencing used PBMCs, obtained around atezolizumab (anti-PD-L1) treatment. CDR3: CASSRDGLAGLNIQYF. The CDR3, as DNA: TGCGCCAGCAGCCGGGACGGACTAGCGGGGCTGAACATTCAGTACTTC.